This TCR beta chain was identified during a study of identical twins. Study-level results: Models underestimated TCR alpha sharing (out-of-frame) in monozygotic twins.

TCRdb reprocessed the 5' RACE reads via MiXCR and lists one record per CDR3 protein. The table includes fewer than 500,000 distinct CDR3 sequences, 14% detected once. This clonotype has more than one count but fewer than ten. Antigen unknown. Per the germline V gene, CDR1 is MNHEY and CDR2 is SVGEGT. The CDR3 consists of 14 residues. V was pared by 0 bases and J by 4 bases, with 10 bases between. This sample was shared with a second study, whose subject was yellow fever vaccine responses in identical twins.

The specimen sequenced was CD4+ T cells sorted from blood. V usage is TRBV6-2 or TRBV6-3 and J usage is TRBJ2-7; the D gene is possibly TRBD2 (6 bases). This TCR derives from a woman in her late teens or twenties in good health. The CDR3 coding sequence is TGTGCCAGCAGTTACTCTGGAGGGAGATACGAGCAGTACTTC. It encodes CASSYSGGRYEQYF.